One and the same sample provided the 21 T cell receptor beta chains below, sequenced in a study of blood T cell repertoires in COVID-19. TCRdb keeps only in-frame clones here, not all; method: immunoSEQ multiplex PCR. The table lists roughly 230,000 clones, roughly 89% of them singletons. Sequenced: peripheral blood. These receptors all stem from a woman aged 60-75 years with COVID-19, enrolled during active disease.

This clone was seen only once. The V call is TRBV30, the J call TRBJ2-1; D might be TRBD1 (5 bases). This CDR3 region has 15 residues. V was pared by 0 bases and J by 3 bases, with 12 bases between. The germline V gene has CDR1 GTSNPN and CDR2 SVGIG (reference sequence). The CDR3 region is CAWSVHAGNYNEQFF. The CDR3, as DNA: TGTGCCTGGAGTGTGCATGCAGGGAACTACAATGAGCAGTTCTTC.

The J gene is TRBJ2-3, the V gene TRBV7-9; unclear D gene. CDR1 is SEHNR, CDR2 FQNEAQ, per germline (reference sequence). The CDR3 extends over 14 amino acids. V was pared by 5 bases and J by 0 bases, with 9 bases between. CDR3 sequence (DNA): TGTGCCAGCAGCGCGATCTCTAGCACAGATACGCAGTATTTT. Protein sequence: CASSAISSTDTQYF. Full variable domain (outside the CDR3, taken from reference TRBV7-9 and TRBJ2-3): DTGVSQNPRHKITKRGQNVTFRCDPISEHNRLYWYRQTLGQGPEFLTYFQNEAQLEKSRLLSDRFSAERPKGSFSTLEIQRTEQGDSAMYLCASSAISSTDTQYFGPGTRLTVL.

The chain joins TRBV5-1 to TRBJ2-7, with TRBD1 matching 9 bases. Trimming cost V 0 bases and J 4 bases; bases outside gene matches: 8. CDR1 is SGHRS, CDR2 YFSETQ, per germline. The CDR3 has 16 amino acids. The CDR3 region is CASSLGDRVGQYEQYF. Written as DNA, the CDR3 is TGCGCCAGCAGCTTGGGGGACAGGGTAGGGCAGTACGAGCAGTACTTC.

V usage is TRBV6-2 or TRBV6-3 and J usage is TRBJ2-5, with D perhaps TRBD1 (6 bases). Germline CDR1 and CDR2: MNHEY and SVGEGT. The CDR3 covers 13 residues. With 5 bases removed from V and 2 bases from J, the gap between germline ends came to 9 bases. The CDR3 DNA is TGTGCCAGCAGTCAGGGGCGGCAAGAGACCCAGTACTTC. It translates to CASSQGRQETQYF.

The chain is built from TRBV10-1 and TRBJ2-6; 11 nucleotides align to TRBD2. J gave up 1 base and V 3 bases, and 11 bases lay outside the gene matches. CDR1 WNHNN and CDR2 SYGVQD come from the germline V gene (reference sequence). The CDR3 runs to 20 residues. CDR3 residues: CASSESPRLAGGSGANVLTF. The CDR3 DNA follows: TGCGCCAGCAGTGAATCCCCAAGGCTAGCGGGGGGTTCTGGGGCCAACGTCCTGACTTTC.

The chain is built from TRBV20-1 and TRBJ1-2, with unresolved D. Germline-derived CDR1 and CDR2 are DFQATT and SNEGSKA (reference sequence). V dropped 4 bases and J dropped 4 bases, with 7 bases sitting between them. The CDR3 is 11 amino acids. CDR3 residues: CSATAGYGYTF. In nucleotides, the CDR3 is TGCAGTGCTACCGCGGGCTATGGCTACACCTTC.

The chain joins TRBV7-3 to TRBJ2-2; 7 bases fit TRBD1. V trimming: 5 bases; J trimming: 6 bases; junction bases outside the gene matches: 9. This CDR3 is built from 15 residues. Germline assignment: CDR1 SGHTA and CDR2 FQGTGA. The CDR3: CASSAGTVGPGELFF. CDR3 in DNA: TGTGCCAGCAGCGCCGGGACAGTCGGCCCCGGGGAGCTGTTTTTT.

The rearrangement joins TRBV7-2 to TRBJ1-1; D is possibly TRBD1 (6 bases). Germline V gives CDR1 SGHTA, CDR2 FQGNSA. The CDR3 covers 15 residues. V lost 5 bases and J 5 bases, leaving 18 bases between the germline ends. The CDR3 spells CASSPQRQRGTEAFF. The CDR3 coding sequence is TGTGCCAGCAGCCCCCAAAGACAGAGGGGGACTGAAGCTTTCTTT.

The V gene is TRBV29-1, the J gene TRBJ2-1; 8 positions match TRBD2. The V segment lost 2 bases and the J segment 4 bases; nucleotides outside the gene matches: 10. CDR3 length: 16 residues. The V gene's germline CDR1 is SQVTM and CDR2 ANQGSEA. The CDR3: CSVETGGPHPYNEQFF. The DNA of the CDR3 is TGCAGCGTTGAAACGGGGGGGCCCCACCCTTACAATGAGCAGTTCTTC.

The genes are TRBV7-9 and TRBJ1-1; the D is unclear. The germline CDR1 and CDR2 sequences are SEHNR and FQNEAQ (reference sequence). This CDR3 comprises 15 residues. V lost 0 bases, J lost 2 bases, and 10 bases lay in between. CDR3 sequence: CASSLALSGNTEAFF. As DNA, the CDR3 is TGTGCCAGCAGCTTAGCGCTGTCGGGTAACACTGAAGCTTTCTTT.

The chain joins TRBV6-5 to TRBJ1-5; D gene uncertain. V was trimmed by 2 bases and J by 5 bases, leaving 7 bases between them. This CDR3 contains 13 residues. The germline gives CDR1 MNHEY, CDR2 SVGAGI. The CDR3 reads CASSYSRYQPQHF. CDR3 sequence (DNA): TGTGCCAGCAGTTACAGCCGGTATCAGCCCCAGCATTTT.

The chain joins TRBV6-2 or TRBV6-3 to TRBJ1-6; TRBD1 matches 8 bases. The CDR3 spans 16 residues. Trimming cost V 0 bases and J 10 bases; bases outside gene matches: 8. Germline V CDR1 and CDR2: MNHEY, SVGEGT. CDR3 sequence: CASSYSRRQGSSPLHF. CDR3 DNA sequence: TGTGCCAGCAGTTACTCGAGGCGACAGGGGAGCTCACCCCTCCACTTT.

This chain connects TRBV19 to TRBJ1-1; TRBD1 is a possible D gene (5 bases). The germline V gene encodes CDR1 LNHDA and CDR2 SQIVND (reference sequence). The length of the CDR3 is 15 residues. V lost 6 bases and J 3 bases, leaving 17 bases between the germline ends. The DNA of the CDR3 is TGTGCCAGTAGACTTGGACGGGACTCCTACACTGAAGCTTTCTTT. It specifies CASRLGRDSYTEAFF.

This clone appeared a single time. The chain employs TRBV10-3 and TRBJ1-1, with 8 bases identical to TRBD1. V shed 4 bases and J 5 bases; nucleotides not matched to a gene: 9. The V gene's germline CDR1 is ENHRY and CDR2 SYGVKD. This CDR3 contains 15 residues. CDR3 amino acids: CAISGGQGARTEAFF. CDR3 sequence (DNA): TGTGCCATCAGTGGGGGGCAGGGGGCGAGGACTGAAGCTTTCTTT.

V and J are TRBV18 and TRBJ2-1; 9 positions match TRBD1. CDR3 length: 13 amino acids. The germline CDR1 and CDR2 sequences are KGHSH and LQKENI. The V gene end was trimmed by 5 bases and the J gene end by 13 bases; junction bases not matched to a gene: 9. This CDR3 is CASSTRDRVEQFF. CDR3 nucleotide sequence: TGTGCCAGCTCAACCCGGGACAGGGTGGAACAGTTCTTC. Based on the CDR3 plus reference TRBV18 and TRBJ2-1, the full variable domain is NAGVMQNPRHLVRRRGQEARLRCSPMKGHSHVYWYRQLPEEGLKFMVYLQKENIIDESGMPKERFSAEFPKEGPSILRIQQVVRGDSAAYFCASSTRDRVEQFFGPGTRLTVL.

V usage is TRBV6-4 and J usage is TRBJ2-3; 8 bases line up with TRBD1. Germline trimming cut 5 bases from V and 0 bases from J; bases unmatched to any gene: 1. The CDR3 is 14 amino acids. The V gene's germline CDR1 is MRHNA and CDR2 SNTAGT. CDR3 DNA sequence: TGTGCCAGCAGTAGGACAGGGAGCACAGATACGCAGTATTTT. Translated, it gives CASSRTGSTDTQYF.

The rearrangement uses TRBV29-1 and TRBJ2-1, with D possibly TRBD1 on 6 matching bases. There are 12 residues in the CDR3. Trimming removed 7 bases at V and 6 bases at J, with 13 bases between. Germline CDR1 reads SQVTM; CDR2 reads ANQGSEA. CDR3 DNA: TGCAGCGCTACGGGACAATTCAATGAGCAGTTCTTC. It yields the protein CSATGQFNEQFF.

This clone appeared once. The rearrangement links TRBV3-1 (or the pseudogene TRBV3-2) to TRBJ2-3, with 7 bases fitting TRBD2. Trimming cost V 4 bases and J 3 bases; bases outside gene matches: 7. The germline V gene encodes CDR1 LGHDT and CDR2 YNNKEL (reference sequence). The CDR3 contains 15 residues. CDR3 sequence: CASSLLWGGTDTQYF. CDR3 bases: TGTGCCAGCAGCCTTCTGTGGGGGGGGACAGATACGCAGTATTTT.

The chain has TRBV6-2 or TRBV6-3 and TRBJ1-6; D is unclear. Germline V CDR1 and CDR2: MNHEY, SVGEGT. The CDR3 is made up of 15 amino acids. V lost 4 bases to trimming and J lost 0 bases, with 7 bases between them. The CDR3 DNA sequence: TGTGCCAGCAGTTCCCTGAGCTCCTATAATTCACCCCTCCACTTT. Protein: CASSSLSSYNSPLHF.

In this sample, this clone turned up a few times. The genes are TRBV7-2 and TRBJ2-7, with TRBD2 as a possible D gene (6 bases). Germline V gene data show CDR1 as SGHTA and CDR2 as FQGNSA. V was pared by 10 bases and J by 0 bases, with 19 bases between. The CDR3 is made up of 15 amino acids. CDR3 region: CATATSAGSSYEQYF. CDR3 coding DNA: TGTGCCACCGCTACAAGTGCGGGAAGCTCCTACGAGCAGTACTTC.

This clone was recorded once. The junction departs from the called germline gene at one end, perhaps through a read error. The chain combines TRBV7-2 with TRBJ1-1; D unresolved. CDR1 and CDR2 (germline): SGHTA, FQGNSA. This CDR3 region has 13 residues. The CDR3 bases are TGTGCCAGCAGCGTAGCAGCCCACACTGAAGCTTTCTTT. This sequence encodes CASSVAAHTEAFF.